Included here is one TCR beta chain sequence, with context. Other DNA sequences from this sample encode an identical CDR3 as well. Generated by immunoSEQ multiplex PCR, the TCRdb table keeps only in-frame clones and is missing some. Of around 250,000 clones listed, 88% are singletons. This entry comes from a study of blood T cell repertoires in COVID-19. Trimming cost V 5 bases and J 4 bases, with 15 bases left between them. The CDR3 has 15 amino acids. CDR1 is SGHTA and CDR2 is FQGNSA in the germline V gene. The sequencing sample was made of PBMCs or T cells enriched from blood (not recorded which). This TCR came from a woman between 35 and 50 years old who had been exposed to COVID-19. The gene calls are TRBV7-2 and TRBJ1-5; D perhaps matches TRBD1 (6 bases). The CDR3 protein is CASSLGGAGNQPQHF. CDR3 in DNA: TGTGCCAGCAGCCTGGGGGGGGCTGGGAATCAGCCCCAGCATTTT. The full variable domain, completed using reference TRBV7-2 and TRBJ1-5, is GAGVSQSPSNKVTEKGKDVELRCDPISGHTALYWYRQSLGQGLEFLIYFQGNSAPDKSGLPSDRFSAERTGGSVSTLTIQRTQQEDSAVYLCASSLGGAGNQPQHFGDGTRLSIL.